The clone carrying this T cell receptor (beta chain) showed up just a few times. Combining a sample-barcoded 5' primer with a J-beta primer mix, a second PCR ran for about 7 to 11 cycles. MiXCR, applied by TCRdb to the 5' RACE reads, yields one record per CDR3 protein. Among 720,000 or so distinct CDR3 sequences listed, around 43% were seen once. The sample originates from a study of blood T cells in healthy people across ages. V was shortened by 7 bases and J by 8 bases, with 20 bases between the two germline ends. The CDR3 length is 15 residues. Germline CDR1 MNHNS, CDR2 SASEGT. This receptor was identified in an elderly man in good health. Sample: blood. The V and J genes are TRBV6-1 and TRBJ1-4; possible D gene TRBD1, 6 bases. The CDR3 spells CASNADRRWTEKLFF. In nucleotides, the CDR3 is TGTGCCAGCAACGCCGACAGGAGGTGGACCGAAAAACTGTTTTTT.